One and the same sample provided the 9 T cell receptor beta chains below, sequenced in a study of blood T cell repertoires in COVID-19. This table comes from immunoSEQ multiplex PCR, and its TCRdb copy is limited to in-frame clones, with some not included. The table lists about 260,000 clones, around nine tenths of them singletons. Sequenced material: peripheral blood. The receptors derive from a man aged 40-55 years who had recovered from COVID-19.

The chain has TRBV11-2 and TRBJ2-1, with a tentative D call TRBD1 (5 bases). The CDR3 has 16 residues. Between the trimmed V and J ends, which lost 1 base and 0 bases, there was a span of 10 bases. CDR1 is SGHAT, CDR2 FQNNGV, per germline. The CDR3 loop is CASSLVWGSSYNEQFF. DNA for the CDR3: TGTGCCAGCAGCTTAGTGTGGGGCAGCTCCTACAATGAGCAGTTCTTC.

The CDR3 loop is CASSAGTVSTDTQYF. CDR3 in DNA: TGTGCCAGCAGCGCCGGGACAGTCAGCACAGATACGCAGTATTTT. The V call is TRBV9, the J call TRBJ2-3; 7 bases are shared with TRBD1. The CDR3 runs 15 residues. Germline values: CDR1 SGDLS, CDR2 YYNGEE. V shed 3 bases and J 0 bases; nucleotides not matched to a gene: 4. The entire variable domain, with the rest obtained from reference TRBV9 and TRBJ2-3, is as follows: DSGVTQTPKHLITATGQRVTLRCSPRSGDLSVYWYQQSLDQGLQFLIQYYNGEERAKGNILERFSAQQFPDLHSELNLSSLELGDSALYFCASSAGTVSTDTQYFGPGTRLTVL.

The gene calls are TRBV10-3 and TRBJ2-3; D not resolved. Trimming stripped 4 bases from V and 3 bases from J, with 8 bases between. Germline loops: CDR1 ENHRY, CDR2 SYGVKD. The CDR3 totals 13 residues. The CDR3, as DNA: TGTGCCATCAGTGCTCAGATAACAGATACGCAGTATTTT. This sequence encodes CAISAQITDTQYF.

This clone has just one count. J is TRBJ1-5 and V is TRBV12-3 or TRBV12-4, with TRBD1 matching over 8 bases. The J segment lost 4 bases and the V segment lost 6 bases, leaving 2 bases of the junction unmatched. This CDR3 is 13 amino acids long. This CDR3 is CASRDRENQPQHF. In DNA, the CDR3 is TGTGCCAGCAGGGACAGGGAGAATCAGCCCCAGCATTTT.

V gene TRBV11-2 combines with J gene TRBJ2-7; 9 bases fit TRBD2. CDR3 length: 16 residues. V was clipped by 2 bases and J by 2 bases; unmatched bases: 7. The germline V gene has CDR1 SGHAT and CDR2 FQNNGV. CDR3 nucleotides: TGTGCCAGCAGCTTATGGCGGGAGGGCCTCGCCTACGAGCAGTACTTC. Its protein product is CASSLWREGLAYEQYF.

The chain combines TRBV7-2 with TRBJ1-5; D possibly corresponds to TRBD1 (5 bases). The germline gives CDR1 SGHTA, CDR2 FQGNSA. The CDR3 length is 15 residues. Trimming left V 3 bases short and J 5 bases short, with 14 bases between. CDR3 bases: TGTGCCAGCAGCTTTTCCGGGGGGAGGGATCAGCCCCAGCATTTT. Encoded protein: CASSFSGGRDQPQHF. Full variable domain (rest looked up from reference TRBV7-2 and TRBJ1-5): GAGVSQSPSNKVTEKGKDVELRCDPISGHTALYWYRQSLGQGLEFLIYFQGNSAPDKSGLPSDRFSAERTGGSVSTLTIQRTQQEDSAVYLCASSFSGGRDQPQHFGDGTRLSIL.

The gene calls are TRBV11-2 and TRBJ1-3; D is unclear. Germline V gene lookup returns CDR1 SGHAT and CDR2 FQNNGV. The CDR3 covers 14 residues. The ends were cut back, 5 bases at V and 0 bases at J, with 8 bases in the middle. The CDR3, as DNA: TGTGCCAGCAGCCCGAGGAACTCTGGAAACACCATATATTTT. Translation: CASSPRNSGNTIYF.

This sequence joins TRBV7-6 and TRBJ2-1; 10 bases align to TRBD2. CDR1 is SGHVS and CDR2 is FNYEAQ in the germline V gene. The CDR3 contains 16 residues. The V and J ends lost 5 bases and 7 bases, in that order; junction bases with no gene match: 11. The CDR3 is CASSPERTSGLNEQFF. Here the CDR3 DNA reads TGTGCCAGCAGCCCCGAAAGGACTAGCGGCCTGAATGAGCAGTTCTTC.

J is TRBJ2-7 and V is TRBV10-1, with 12 bases identical to TRBD1. The CDR3 runs to 13 residues. Germline lookup yields CDR1 WNHNN and CDR2 SYGVQD (reference sequence). Trimming cost V 6 bases and J 6 bases; bases outside gene matches: 3. CDR3 bases: TGCGCCAGCAGCGGGACAGGGGGCGCCGAGCAGTACTTC. This encodes CASSGTGGAEQYF.